Each of the 19 T cell receptor beta chains below was sequenced from the same sample in a study of blood T cell repertoires in COVID-19. TCRdb's table, derived via immunoSEQ multiplex PCR, lists solely in-frame clones and lacks some. In the table there are around 400,000 clones, about 88% of which are singletons. The sequenced material came from PBMCs or T cells enriched from blood (not recorded which). These receptors originate from a woman between 18 and 30 years old who had been exposed to COVID-19.

This chain links TRBV29-1 with TRBJ2-7, with D perhaps TRBD2 (5 bases). Looked up from germline, CDR1 is SQVTM and CDR2 is ANQGSEA. This CDR3 comprises 13 residues. V lost 2 bases and J lost 5, with 13 bases in between. CDR3 loop: CSVELGKRDEQYF. CDR3 DNA sequence: TGCAGCGTTGAACTGGGGAAGAGGGACGAGCAGTACTTC.

The chain couples TRBV19 to TRBJ2-1; a possible D gene is TRBD2 (6 bases). In germline, CDR1 is LNHDA, CDR2 SQIVND (reference sequence). The CDR3 spans 14 residues. Deletions cut 8 bases from V and 8 bases from J, with 19 bases between. CDR3 sequence (DNA): TGTGCCAGTTTTAATGCCGGGACTCGGGATGAGCAGTTCTTC. This encodes CASFNAGTRDEQFF.

This clone has a handful of counts. This rearrangement joins TRBV5-6 to TRBJ1-6, with 8 bases identical to TRBD1. J gave up 9 bases and V 2 bases, and 7 bases lay outside the gene matches. The CDR3 is 15 amino acids. From germline, CDR1 is SGHDT and CDR2 YYEEEE. The CDR3 spells CASSFRSGGGSPLHF. The DNA for the CDR3 is TGTGCCAGCAGCTTCAGGTCAGGGGGCGGTTCACCCCTCCACTTT.

The chain has TRBV5-1 and TRBJ2-3, with D hard to call. The length of the CDR3 is 14 residues. Trimming removed 0 bases from V and 0 bases from J, with 5 bases in between. Germline CDR1 SGHRS, CDR2 YFSETQ. CDR3 region: CASSLVESTDTQYF. In DNA form, the CDR3 reads TGCGCCAGCAGCTTGGTGGAGAGCACAGATACGCAGTATTTT. The entire variable domain, with the rest obtained from reference TRBV5-1 and TRBJ2-3, is as follows: KAGVTQTPRYLIKTRGQQVTLSCSPISGHRSVSWYQQTPGQGLQFLFEYFSETQRNKGNFPGRFSGRQFSNSRSEMNVSTLELGDSALYLCASSLVESTDTQYFGPGTRLTVL.

The V call is TRBV6-2 or TRBV6-3, the J call TRBJ1-2; D is unclear. The CDR3 covers 13 residues. With 6 bases removed from V and 7 bases from J, the gap between germline ends came to 15 bases. CDR1 and CDR2 from the germline V gene are MNHEY and SVGEGT. CDR3 in amino acids: CASSDTLLGGYTF. CDR3 nucleotide sequence: TGTGCCAGCAGCGACACCCTCCTGGGTGGCTACACCTTC.

The genes are TRBV2 and TRBJ1-5; tentatively, D is TRBD1 (5 bases). The V and J ends lost 2 bases and 6 bases respectively, with 14 bases between them. Germline V gene sequence: CDR1 SNHLY, CDR2 FYNNEI. The length of the CDR3 is 15 residues. CDR3 residues: CASSELPGPVQPQHF. In DNA form, the CDR3 reads TGTGCCAGCAGTGAACTCCCAGGGCCGGTTCAGCCCCAGCATTTT.

This chain joins TRBV11-2 and TRBJ2-3; TRBD1 aligns across 7 bases. Trimming cost V 1 base and J 0 bases; bases outside gene matches: 4. Germline values: CDR1 SGHAT, CDR2 FQNNGV. The CDR3 is 16 amino acids. The CDR3, as DNA: TGTGCCAGCAGCTTAGCCTTGGGACAGAGCACAGATACGCAGTATTTT. Its translation is CASSLALGQSTDTQYF.

V usage is TRBV28 and J usage is TRBJ2-7; 10 nucleotides match TRBD1. CDR1 MDHEN and CDR2 SYDVKM come from the germline V gene. J lost 7 bases, V lost 8 bases, and 14 bases had no gene match. There are 15 residues in the CDR3. The CDR3 DNA sequence: TGTGCCAGCGGAACTCCCGGGACAGGGGTTTCGGAGCAGTACTTC. Protein product: CASGTPGTGVSEQYF.

V gene TRBV7-9 combines with J gene TRBJ2-1; 14 bases fit TRBD2. Germline V lookup: CDR1 SEHNR, CDR2 FQNEAQ (reference sequence). The length of the CDR3 is 15 residues. Unmatched junction bases numbered 6, after V lost 5 bases and J lost 9 bases. The CDR3 loop reads CASSPPTSGGAEQFF. CDR3 bases: TGTGCCAGCAGCCCCCCGACTAGCGGGGGGGCTGAGCAGTTCTTC.

This chain links TRBV7-9 with TRBJ2-1; the D is unclear. Germline V gene data show CDR1 as SEHNR and CDR2 as FQNEAQ (reference sequence). V lost 1 base and J lost 10, with 14 bases in between. The length of the CDR3 is 14 residues. This chain's CDR3 is CASSLETGFGEQFF. DNA of the CDR3: TGTGCCAGCAGCTTAGAAACCGGGTTCGGGGAGCAGTTCTTC.

The V call is TRBV3-1 (or the pseudogene TRBV3-2), the J call TRBJ2-2, with TRBD2 matching 12 bases. CDR3 length: 17 residues. Germline V CDR1 and CDR2: LGHDT, YNNKEL (reference sequence). J gave up 6 bases and V 4 bases, and 9 bases lay outside the gene matches. The CDR3 DNA sequence: TGTGCCAGCAGCCCGCTTCTAGCGGGGGGGCCGGCCGGGGAGCTGTTTTTT. It specifies CASSPLLAGGPAGELFF.

This clone has just one count. The chain links TRBV28 to TRBJ2-7, with 8 bases fitting TRBD1. From germline, CDR1 is MDHEN and CDR2 SYDVKM. The V segment lost 5 bases and the J segment 7 bases; nucleotides outside the gene matches: 16. The CDR3 spans 16 residues. CDR3 loop: CASSAGGRDFQEEQYF. The CDR3 bases are TGTGCCAGCAGTGCAGGGGGCCGGGACTTTCAAGAGGAGCAGTACTTC. Complete variable domain (other parts from reference TRBV28 and TRBJ2-7): DVKVTQSSRYLVKRTGEKVFLECVQDMDHENMFWYRQDPGLGLRLIYFSYDVKMKEKGDIPEGYSVSREKKERFSLILESASTNQTSMYLCASSAGGRDFQEEQYFGPGTRLTVT.

The chain is built from TRBV6-1 and TRBJ1-1; D remains ambiguous. The CDR3 contains 11 residues. Trimming left V 1 base short and J 8 bases short, with 5 bases between. From germline, CDR1 is MNHNS and CDR2 SASEGT. The CDR3 loop reads CASSEVEEAFF. CDR3 coding DNA: TGTGCCAGCAGTGAAGTAGAGGAAGCTTTCTTT.

This sequence joins TRBV9 and TRBJ1-6; weak D call: TRBD1 (5 bases). Trimming pared 4 bases from V and 2 bases from J, leaving 16 bases between. This CDR3 is built from 17 residues. Germline V gene lookup returns CDR1 SGDLS and CDR2 YYNGEE. The CDR3 loop reads CASSPSREGTYNSPLHF. In nucleotides, the CDR3 is TGTGCCAGCAGCCCTTCCAGGGAGGGCACCTATAATTCACCCCTCCACTTT.

This clone appeared a single time. The gene calls are TRBV7-8 and TRBJ2-5; a weak D match, TRBD2 (5 bases). With 1 base removed from V and 1 base from J, the gap between germline ends came to 16 bases. This CDR3 is built from 17 residues. Germline loops: CDR1 SGHVS, CDR2 FQNEAQ. The CDR3 DNA sequence: TGTGCCAGCAGCTTAGGGAGGTGGCGGGCCCCCCAAGAGACCCAGTACTTC. Translating it yields CASSLGRWRAPQETQYF. Complete variable domain (other parts from reference TRBV7-8 and TRBJ2-5): GAGVSQSPRYKVAKRGQDVALRCDPISGHVSLFWYQQALGQGPEFLTYFQNEAQLDKSGLPSDRFFAERPEGSVSTLKIQRTQQEDSAVYLCASSLGRWRAPQETQYFGPGTRLLVL.

The chain recombines TRBV6-4 with TRBJ2-1, with D maybe TRBD2 (6 bases). Germline V lookup: CDR1 MRHNA, CDR2 SNTAGT. CDR3 length: 14 residues. The V and J ends lost 3 bases and 8 bases respectively, with 14 bases between them. CDR3 coding DNA: TGTGCCAGCAGTGAGCAGAAGCGGGTCCATGAGCAGTTCTTC. It translates to CASSEQKRVHEQFF.

The genes are TRBV27 and TRBJ2-7, with D possibly matching TRBD2 (5 bases). V was pared by 5 bases and J by 2 bases, with 16 bases between. The CDR3 runs 15 residues. The germline V gene has CDR1 MNHEY and CDR2 SMNVEV (reference sequence). As DNA, the CDR3 is TGTGCCAGCAGTCTCCTCCGGGATGATGCCTACGAGCAGTACTTC. Amino acid sequence: CASSLLRDDAYEQYF.

V gene TRBV18 combines with J gene TRBJ1-2; TRBD1 matches 9 bases. Germline values: CDR1 KGHSH, CDR2 LQKENI. The CDR3 has 14 amino acids. The V gene end was trimmed by 3 bases and the J gene end by 6 bases; junction bases not matched to a gene: 5. The CDR3 reads CASSPRQGGDGYTF. In DNA form, the CDR3 reads TGTGCCAGCTCACCCCGACAGGGGGGTGATGGCTACACCTTC.

This sequence joins TRBV18 and TRBJ1-1, with 11 bases that match TRBD1. CDR3 size: 14 residues. Per germline, CDR1 KGHSH and CDR2 LQKENI. V lost 2 bases to trimming and J lost 5 bases; unmatched junction nucleotides: 1. CDR3 sequence reads: CASSPGTGGTEAFF. The DNA for the CDR3 is TGTGCCAGCTCACCAGGGACAGGGGGAACTGAAGCTTTCTTT.